Listed below are T cell receptor beta chains from one sample, sequenced in a study of CD8 T cells in ankylosing spondylitis. TCRdb re-analysed the 5' RACE reads in MiXCR, keeping a single row per CDR3 protein. The data hold about 160,000 distinct CDR3 sequences, with roughly 10% observed a single time. Sequencing used blood, either unsorted or a sorted T cell fraction (not recorded which). All receptors come from a female donor with ankylosing spondylitis or in good health (not recorded which). The CDR3 runs from the conserved cysteine through the conserved F or W. The order of the fields is D gene, J gene, clone size, V gene, CDR3 protein, CDR3 DNA. A D gene is named only where the DNA matches it firmly. The listing skips clone size in some rows; elsewhere it reads once, few, many or a size class.

D gene: -
J gene: TRBJ1-1
clone size: many
V gene: TRBV20-1
CDR3 protein: CSATRQAIMNTEAFF
CDR3 DNA: TGCAGTGCCACACGACAGGCCATCATGAACACTGAAGCTTTCTTT

D gene: -
J gene: TRBJ2-5
clone size: many
V gene: TRBV30
CDR3 protein: CAWSEQETQYF
CDR3 DNA: TGTGCCTGGAGTGAGCAAGAGACCCAGTACTTC

D gene: TRBD2
J gene: TRBJ2-3
clone size: few
V gene: TRBV6-5
CDR3 protein: CASSSTRLAPSTDTQYF
CDR3 DNA: TGTGCCAGCAGTTCCACCAGACTAGCGCCTAGCACAGATACGCAGTATTTT

D gene: TRBD2
J gene: TRBJ2-3
clone size: few
V gene: TRBV12-3/TRBV12-4
CDR3 protein: CASSVAGAPTDTQYF
CDR3 DNA: TGTGCCAGCAGTGTAGCGGGAGCGCCCACAGATACGCAGTATTTT

D gene: TRBD1
J gene: TRBJ1-1
clone size: few
V gene: TRBV7-9
CDR3 protein: CASTAGGWNTEAFF
CDR3 DNA: TGTGCCAGCACGGCAGGGGGCTGGAACACTGAAGCTTTCTTT

D gene: -
J gene: TRBJ1-2
clone size: few
V gene: TRBV7-2
CDR3 protein: CASSLGTPYGYTF
CDR3 DNA: TGTGCCAGCAGCTTAGGGACTCCCTATGGCTACACCTTC

D gene: TRBD2
J gene: TRBJ2-1
clone size: -
V gene: TRBV4-3
CDR3 protein: CASSQDGRAYNEQFF
CDR3 DNA: TGCGCCAGCAGCCAAGACGGGAGGGCCTACAATGAGCAGTTCTTC

D gene: -
J gene: TRBJ2-1
clone size: many
V gene: TRBV6-2/TRBV6-3
CDR3 protein: CASSYLRGPNGAEQFF
CDR3 DNA: TGTGCCAGCAGTTATTTGCGGGGCCCTAACGGGGCTGAGCAGTTCTTC

D gene: TRBD1
J gene: TRBJ2-7
clone size: -
V gene: TRBV4-2
CDR3 protein: CASSQERGGFYEQYF
CDR3 DNA: TGTGCCAGCAGCCAAGAAAGAGGGGGCTTCTACGAGCAGTACTTC

D gene: -
J gene: TRBJ2-5
clone size: -
V gene: TRBV19
CDR3 protein: CASSIGGIETQYF
CDR3 DNA: TGTGCCAGTAGTATAGGAGGGATCGAGACCCAGTACTTC

D gene: -
J gene: TRBJ1-5
clone size: few
V gene: TRBV9
CDR3 protein: CASSTSGFSNQPQHF
CDR3 DNA: TGTGCCAGCAGCACCTCCGGATTTAGCAATCAGCCCCAGCATTTT

D gene: -
J gene: TRBJ1-3
clone size: many
V gene: TRBV7-9
CDR3 protein: CASSLSAEYSGNTIYF
CDR3 DNA: TGTGCCAGCAGCTTATCGGCGGAGTACTCTGGAAACACCATATATTTT

D gene: TRBD1
J gene: TRBJ2-1
clone size: few
V gene: TRBV20-1
CDR3 protein: CSAVRDSYNEQFF
CDR3 DNA: TGCAGTGCTGTAAGGGACAGTTACAATGAGCAGTTCTTC

D gene: -
J gene: TRBJ2-5
clone size: few
V gene: TRBV5-4
CDR3 protein: CASSLEGYQETQYF
CDR3 DNA: TGTGCCAGCAGCTTGGAGGGGTACCAAGAGACCCAGTACTTC

D gene: -
J gene: TRBJ2-7
clone size: -
V gene: TRBV18
CDR3 protein: CASSPPTSSYEQYF
CDR3 DNA: TGTGCCAGCTCACCACCCACCAGCTCCTACGAGCAGTACTTC

D gene: -
J gene: TRBJ2-5
clone size: -
V gene: TRBV7-9
CDR3 protein: CASSPLVMWGTQYF
CDR3 DNA: TGTGCCAGCAGCCCCCTAGTTATGTGGGGGACCCAGTACTTC

D gene: TRBD2
J gene: TRBJ2-3
clone size: few
V gene: TRBV7-2
CDR3 protein: CASSSPGLAGVDTQYF
CDR3 DNA: TGTGCCAGCAGCTCACCGGGACTAGCGGGGGTTGATACGCAGTATTTT

D gene: -
J gene: TRBJ1-3
clone size: few
V gene: TRBV6-2/TRBV6-3
CDR3 protein: CASSYGGGSGNTIYF
CDR3 DNA: TGTGCCAGCAGTTACGGGGGCGGCTCTGGAAACACCATATATTTT

D gene: -
J gene: TRBJ2-2
clone size: -
V gene: TRBV19
CDR3 protein: CASSDIYRDGELFF
CDR3 DNA: TGTGCCAGTAGTGACATTTATCGGGACGGGGAGCTGTTTTTT

D gene: -
J gene: TRBJ1-1
clone size: -
V gene: TRBV27
CDR3 protein: CASGPGGVGTEAFF
CDR3 DNA: TGTGCCAGCGGCCCTGGAGGGGTTGGGACTGAAGCTTTCTTT

D gene: TRBD1
J gene: TRBJ2-1
clone size: -
V gene: TRBV28
CDR3 protein: CASSSSGTGGRHEQFF
CDR3 DNA: TGTGCCAGCAGTTCCTCCGGGACAGGGGGCCGCCATGAGCAGTTCTTC

D gene: TRBD1
J gene: TRBJ2-3
clone size: -
V gene: TRBV7-9
CDR3 protein: CASSPNRGGADTQYF
CDR3 DNA: TGTGCCAGCAGCCCCAACAGGGGTGGCGCAGATACGCAGTATTTT

D gene: -
J gene: TRBJ1-1
clone size: few
V gene: TRBV28
CDR3 protein: CASTPPYAGTEAFF
CDR3 DNA: TGTGCCAGCACTCCGCCGTATGCCGGCACTGAAGCTTTCTTT

D gene: -
J gene: TRBJ1-5
clone size: -
V gene: TRBV9
CDR3 protein: CASSVGGGPNQPQHF
CDR3 DNA: TGTGCCAGCAGCGTAGGTGGGGGTCCAAATCAGCCCCAGCATTTT

D gene: -
J gene: TRBJ1-1
clone size: -
V gene: TRBV20-1
CDR3 protein: CSARDLTDWTEAFF
CDR3 DNA: TGCAGTGCTAGAGATTTGACTGACTGGACTGAAGCTTTCTTT

D gene: -
J gene: TRBJ2-7
clone size: -
V gene: TRBV19
CDR3 protein: CASALVEQYF
CDR3 DNA: TGTGCCAGTGCGCTTGTGGAGCAGTACTTC

D gene: -
J gene: TRBJ2-3
clone size: -
V gene: TRBV11-2
CDR3 protein: CASSPLWSVVESTDTQYF
CDR3 DNA: TGTGCCAGCAGCCCCCTGTGGTCGGTTGTAGAGAGCACAGATACGCAGTATTTT

D gene: -
J gene: TRBJ1-1
clone size: many
V gene: TRBV6-5
CDR3 protein: CASSYSIAEAFF
CDR3 DNA: TGTGCCAGCAGTTACTCGATAGCCGAAGCTTTCTTT

D gene: TRBD2
J gene: TRBJ2-2
clone size: -
V gene: TRBV27
CDR3 protein: CASSAGGNTGELFF
CDR3 DNA: TGTGCCAGCTCAGCGGGAGGGAACACCGGGGAGCTGTTTTTT

D gene: -
J gene: TRBJ2-1
clone size: few
V gene: TRBV6-6
CDR3 protein: CASSSEWRNEQFF
CDR3 DNA: TGTGCCAGCAGCTCGGAGTGGAGGAATGAGCAGTTCTTC

D gene: -
J gene: TRBJ2-2
clone size: -
V gene: TRBV27
CDR3 protein: CASKYRGRLGELFF
CDR3 DNA: TGTGCCAGCAAATATCGGGGCCGACTCGGGGAGCTGTTTTTT

D gene: -
J gene: TRBJ2-4
clone size: many
V gene: TRBV9
CDR3 protein: CASSPPIPNIQYF
CDR3 DNA: TGTGCCAGCAGCCCCCCTATCCCAAACATTCAGTACTTC

D gene: -
J gene: TRBJ2-3
clone size: -
V gene: TRBV6-1
CDR3 protein: CASQSMGGIKDTQYF
CDR3 DNA: TGTGCCAGCCAGAGTATGGGCGGGATCAAAGATACGCAGTATTTT

D gene: TRBD2
J gene: TRBJ2-3
clone size: few
V gene: TRBV13
CDR3 protein: CASSFGLAGSTDTQYF
CDR3 DNA: TGTGCCAGCAGCTTTGGACTAGCGGGGAGCACAGATACGCAGTATTTT

D gene: TRBD2
J gene: TRBJ2-1
clone size: many
V gene: TRBV7-6
CDR3 protein: CASSLLAGGHYNEQFF
CDR3 DNA: TGTGCCAGCAGCTTGCTAGCGGGAGGACACTACAATGAGCAGTTCTTC

D gene: TRBD2
J gene: TRBJ2-7
clone size: few
V gene: TRBV15
CDR3 protein: CATSPEASGLYEQYF
CDR3 DNA: TGTGCCACCAGCCCAGAGGCTAGCGGGCTCTACGAGCAGTACTTC

D gene: -
J gene: TRBJ2-3
clone size: many
V gene: TRBV7-8
CDR3 protein: CASSPRKEGTTDTQYF
CDR3 DNA: TGTGCCAGCAGCCCCCGGAAGGAGGGCACCACAGATACGCAGTATTTT

D gene: TRBD1
J gene: TRBJ2-1
clone size: few
V gene: TRBV4-3
CDR3 protein: CASSQEVPPTGYNEQFF
CDR3 DNA: TGCGCCAGCAGCCAAGAGGTCCCCCCGACAGGGTACAATGAGCAGTTCTTC

D gene: -
J gene: TRBJ2-7
clone size: few
V gene: TRBV12-3/TRBV12-4
CDR3 protein: CASSLVRQGLGEQYF
CDR3 DNA: TGTGCCAGCAGTTTAGTCCGGCAGGGCCTTGGCGAGCAGTACTTC

D gene: -
J gene: TRBJ2-1
clone size: few
V gene: TRBV5-1
CDR3 protein: CASRAGRNPRRGTRIGEQFF
CDR3 DNA: TGCGCCAGCAGAGCCGGACGGAACCCGCGGCGCGGGACCCGAATAGGGGAGCAGTTCTTC

D gene: TRBD2
J gene: TRBJ2-3
clone size: few
V gene: TRBV9
CDR3 protein: CASSVGLAVSTDTQYF
CDR3 DNA: TGTGCCAGCAGCGTAGGGCTAGCGGTTAGCACAGATACGCAGTATTTT

D gene: -
J gene: TRBJ2-7
clone size: few
V gene: TRBV7-2
CDR3 protein: CASSPGLLLKVYEQYF
CDR3 DNA: TGTGCCAGCAGCCCGGGACTTCTTCTGAAGGTCTACGAGCAGTACTTC

D gene: TRBD1
J gene: TRBJ1-5
clone size: -
V gene: TRBV7-6
CDR3 protein: CASSSGTAQPQHF
CDR3 DNA: TGTGCCAGCAGCTCAGGGACAGCTCAGCCCCAGCATTTT

D gene: -
J gene: TRBJ1-6
clone size: few
V gene: TRBV27
CDR3 protein: CASSLPGPVNSPLHF
CDR3 DNA: TGTGCCAGCAGTTTACCCGGGCCCGTGAATTCACCCCTCCACTTT

D gene: TRBD1
J gene: TRBJ2-7
clone size: many
V gene: TRBV27
CDR3 protein: CASSFGQGYEQYF
CDR3 DNA: TGTGCCAGCAGTTTTGGACAGGGGTACGAGCAGTACTTC

D gene: TRBD1
J gene: TRBJ2-7
clone size: many
V gene: TRBV5-6
CDR3 protein: CASSLETGDEQYF
CDR3 DNA: TGTGCCAGCAGCTTGGAGACAGGGGACGAGCAGTACTTC

D gene: -
J gene: TRBJ1-1
clone size: few
V gene: TRBV7-8
CDR3 protein: CASLPPNQGDTEAFF
CDR3 DNA: TGTGCCAGCCTACCGCCTAACCAGGGAGACACTGAAGCTTTCTTT

D gene: -
J gene: TRBJ2-2
clone size: many
V gene: TRBV6-5
CDR3 protein: CASRSSGELFF
CDR3 DNA: TGTGCCAGCAGATCAAGCGGGGAGCTGTTTTTT

D gene: TRBD1
J gene: TRBJ1-2
clone size: few
V gene: TRBV12-5
CDR3 protein: CASGLGTGYGYTF
CDR3 DNA: TGTGCTAGTGGTTTGGGGACAGGGTATGGCTACACCTTC

D gene: TRBD1
J gene: TRBJ2-7
clone size: many
V gene: TRBV24-1
CDR3 protein: CATSDSRTTGGEQYF
CDR3 DNA: TGTGCCACCAGTGATTCACGCACCACAGGGGGAGAGCAGTACTTC

D gene: -
J gene: TRBJ2-5
clone size: -
V gene: TRBV6-2/TRBV6-3
CDR3 protein: CASSTPDPQETQYF
CDR3 DNA: TGTGCCAGCAGTACCCCGGACCCCCAAGAGACCCAGTACTTC

D gene: TRBD1
J gene: TRBJ2-2
clone size: many
V gene: TRBV7-8
CDR3 protein: CASSLRTGKTGELFF
CDR3 DNA: TGTGCCAGCAGCCTCAGGACAGGGAAAACCGGGGAGCTGTTTTTT

D gene: TRBD1
J gene: TRBJ2-3
clone size: many
V gene: TRBV4-3
CDR3 protein: CASSQDRFSGQALGDTQYF
CDR3 DNA: TGCGCCAGCAGCCAAGATAGGTTTAGTGGACAGGCACTCGGAGATACGCAGTATTTT